This is a list of T cell receptor beta chains from one sample in a study of tumor-infiltrating lymphocytes in primary liver carcinoma. TCRdb redid the calling of the multiplex PCR reads with MiXCR, one entry per CDR3 protein. The profile covers about 120,000 distinct CDR3 sequences, with approximately 68% appearing a single time and 7.5% to 10% taken by the ten largest. The sequenced material came from tumor-adjacent normal liver tissue. These receptors originate from a woman in her fifties or sixties with primary liver carcinoma and hepatitis B virus infection. Both conserved end residues are part of each CDR3. A D gene is named only where the DNA matches it firmly. Clone size appears in some rows only: once, few, many, or a class for an expanded clone.

j_call: TRBJ1-1
d_call: NA
v_call: TRBV28
clone_size: NA
cdr3_nt: TGTGCCAGCAGTAACCCAGCGAACACTGAAGCTTTCTTC
cdr3_aa: CASSNPANTEAFF

j_call: TRBJ2-1
d_call: NA
v_call: TRBV6-6
clone_size: NA
cdr3_nt: TGTGCCAGCCGAAAGAGTGGGGTGAGCTCGTACAATGAGCAGTTCTTC
cdr3_aa: CASRKSGVSSYNEQFF

j_call: TRBJ1-2
d_call: NA
v_call: TRBV2
clone_size: NA
cdr3_nt: TGTGCCAGTAACCCAGGGATTCGATATGGCTACACCTTC
cdr3_aa: CASNPGIRYGYTF

j_call: TRBJ2-3
d_call: NA
v_call: TRBV11-2
clone_size: NA
cdr3_nt: TGTGTCACCAGCTCCTTCTCGACTAGTACAGATACGCAGTATTTT
cdr3_aa: CVTSSFSTSTDTQYF

j_call: TRBJ2-6
d_call: NA
v_call: TRBV10-2
clone_size: NA
cdr3_nt: TGCGCCAGTGGGGAGGCCGACTCTGGGGCCAACGTCCTGGCTTTC
cdr3_aa: CASGEADSGANVLAF

j_call: TRBJ2-2
d_call: NA
v_call: TRBV6-5
clone_size: NA
cdr3_nt: TGTGTCAGCAGTCCCCGGCTGAACACCGGGGAGCTGTTTTTC
cdr3_aa: CVSSPRLNTGELFF

j_call: TRBJ2-5
d_call: TRBD2
v_call: TRBV6-1
clone_size: once
cdr3_nt: TGTGCCAGCAGTGAAAGAGGGCTAGCGGGAGACCTTATAGAGACCAAGTGCTTC
cdr3_aa: CASSERGLAGDLIETKCF

j_call: TRBJ1-2
d_call: TRBD1
v_call: TRBV7-8
clone_size: many
cdr3_nt: TGTGCCAGCAGCTCCCGACAGGGGTATGGCTACACCTTC
cdr3_aa: CASSSRQGYGYTF

j_call: TRBJ1-1
d_call: NA
v_call: TRBV4-1
clone_size: few
cdr3_nt: TGCGCCAGCAGCCTTTCGTCAGGTATGTCGGGCACCGAAGCTTTCTTT
cdr3_aa: CASSLSSGMSGTEAFF

j_call: TRBJ2-1
d_call: NA
v_call: TRBV28
clone_size: NA
cdr3_nt: TGTACCAGCAGTTTTTCCGGGACCCTATACAATGAGCAGTTCTTC
cdr3_aa: CTSSFSGTLYNEQFF

j_call: TRBJ2-3
d_call: TRBD1
v_call: TRBV5-1
clone_size: NA
cdr3_nt: TGCGCCAGCAGCTTGGCCGTTGACAGGGGTACAGATACGCAATGCTTT
cdr3_aa: CASSLAVDRGTDTQCF

j_call: TRBJ1-6
d_call: TRBD1
v_call: TRBV30
clone_size: many
cdr3_nt: TGTGCCTGGAGGTCCACAGGGGCTTCTTCACCCCTCCACTTT
cdr3_aa: CAWRSTGASSPLHF

j_call: TRBJ2-7
d_call: TRBD2
v_call: TRBV12-3/TRBV12-4
clone_size: many
cdr3_nt: TGTGCCAGCAGTTTACACCAACTAGCGAAATACGAGCAGTACTTC
cdr3_aa: CASSLHQLAKYEQYF

j_call: TRBJ1-6
d_call: TRBD1
v_call: TRBV5-1
clone_size: NA
cdr3_nt: TGCGCCAGCAGCCGAACGACAGGGGGGAATTCACCCCTCCACTTT
cdr3_aa: CASSRTTGGNSPLHF

j_call: TRBJ2-1
d_call: NA
v_call: TRBV11-2
clone_size: NA
cdr3_nt: TGTGCCAGTAGCTTTGAGGGAGGAAGTATCGGTGGGCAGTTCTTC
cdr3_aa: CASSFEGGSIGGQFF

j_call: TRBJ2-1
d_call: NA
v_call: TRBV28
clone_size: NA
cdr3_nt: TGTGCCAGCAGTCCTGGTACGTATAGCGGAGCCTACAATGAGCAGTTCTTC
cdr3_aa: CASSPGTYSGAYNEQFF

j_call: TRBJ2-3
d_call: TRBD1
v_call: TRBV29-1
clone_size: many
cdr3_nt: TGCAGCGTCCTACCGGGACAGGGCACAGATACGCAGTATTTT
cdr3_aa: CSVLPGQGTDTQYF

j_call: TRBJ2-2
d_call: NA
v_call: TRBV11-3
clone_size: NA
cdr3_nt: TGTGCCAGCAGCTTAAGTGTTAGCGCCTTTAACGCCGGGGAGCTGCTTTTT
cdr3_aa: CASSLSVSAFNAGELLF

j_call: TRBJ2-2
d_call: TRBD2
v_call: TRBV29-1
clone_size: NA
cdr3_nt: TGCAGCGTTGGTGGGCTTACTAGCGGGAGGGCCGACGGGGAGCTGTCTTTT
cdr3_aa: CSVGGLTSGRADGELSF

j_call: TRBJ2-7
d_call: TRBD1
v_call: TRBV28
clone_size: many
cdr3_nt: TGTGCCAGCAGTTCGAGGGGGCGATCCAGGGAGCAGTACTTC
cdr3_aa: CASSSRGRSREQYF

j_call: TRBJ1-2
d_call: NA
v_call: TRBV11-2
clone_size: NA
cdr3_nt: TGTACCAGCGGCCCCCCACCGGGGAACGGCGATGGCTACACCTTC
cdr3_aa: CTSGPPPGNGDGYTF

j_call: TRBJ2-1
d_call: TRBD2
v_call: TRBV4-2
clone_size: NA
cdr3_nt: TGTGCCAACAGCAAGGGGACTAGCGGGGGTAGGGATGAGCAGTTCTTC
cdr3_aa: CANSKGTSGGRDEQFF

j_call: TRBJ2-7
d_call: NA
v_call: TRBV6-2/TRBV6-3
clone_size: many
cdr3_nt: TGTGCCAGCAGTTACTCTAGGCACTCCGAGCAGTACTTC
cdr3_aa: CASSYSRHSEQYF

j_call: TRBJ2-3
d_call: NA
v_call: TRBV11-2
clone_size: few
cdr3_nt: TGTGCCAGCAGCCGCGAGAGGGGGGGATATAGCGGCCGCACAGATACGCAGTACTTT
cdr3_aa: CASSRERGGYSGRTDTQYF

j_call: TRBJ2-1
d_call: NA
v_call: TRBV5-4
clone_size: NA
cdr3_nt: TGTGCTAGAAGCTTGGTACTAGCCCACAATGAGCAGTTCTTC
cdr3_aa: CARSLVLAHNEQFF

j_call: TRBJ2-7
d_call: NA
v_call: TRBV29-1
clone_size: many
cdr3_nt: TGCAGCATTCAAGGGATGGGTGACGAGCAGTACTTC
cdr3_aa: CSIQGMGDEQYF

j_call: TRBJ2-1
d_call: NA
v_call: TRBV11-2
clone_size: few
cdr3_nt: TGTGCCAGCAGTCCCCCGTTGGGTGGCAATGAGCTGTTCTTC
cdr3_aa: CASSPPLGGNELFF

j_call: TRBJ2-1
d_call: NA
v_call: TRBV28
clone_size: few
cdr3_nt: TGTGCCAACAGTTTGGGGTCGTTGGGTGAGCAGTTCTTC
cdr3_aa: CANSLGSLGEQFF

j_call: TRBJ1-6
d_call: NA
v_call: TRBV15
clone_size: NA
cdr3_nt: TGTGCCACCAGCAGAGATTTGGCAGGGCAGGATTCACCCCTCCACTTT
cdr3_aa: CATSRDLAGQDSPLHF

j_call: TRBJ2-7
d_call: NA
v_call: TRBV7-9
clone_size: many
cdr3_nt: TGTGCCAGCAGCTTAGGCCAGGGACTCTACGAGCAGTACTTC
cdr3_aa: CASSLGQGLYEQYF